This TCR beta chain was found in a study of early T cells in non-severe SARS-CoV-2 infection. Each CDR3 protein gets one entry after TCRdb re-called the 5' RACE reads with MiXCR. The table records around 50,000 distinct CDR3 sequences, 6% to 7% of them present only once. CDR1 is DFQATT, CDR2 SNEGSKA, per germline (reference sequence). The CDR3 runs 13 residues. V lost 2 bases and J 0 bases, leaving 7 bases between the germline ends. This clonotype was picked up many times. Source material: whole blood. The chain is built from TRBV20-1 and TRBJ1-2, with unresolved D. The sequence was obtained from an adult who was a healthcare worker with PCR-confirmed SARS-CoV-2 infection or an uninfected control (not recorded which). CDR3 DNA sequence: TGCAGTGCTAGACAGTTAACTAACTATGGCTACACCTTC. This codes for CSARQLTNYGYTF.